Presented here are 6 T cell receptor beta chains from one specimen sequenced in a study of blood T cell repertoires in COVID-19. Only in-frame clones appear in the TCRdb table, and some are missing; sequencing was by immunoSEQ multiplex PCR. This table holds fewer than 350,000 clones, 85% to 90% found once. The sequenced sample consisted of PBMCs or T cells enriched from blood (not recorded which). These receptors were collected from a woman in her thirties with acute COVID-19.

The chain joins TRBV28 to TRBJ2-7; unclear D gene. CDR1 is MDHEN, CDR2 SYDVKM, per germline. This CDR3 has 16 amino acids. Trimming stripped 5 bases from V and 1 base from J, with 18 bases between. CDR3 in amino acids: CASSPPGSSTSYEQYF. CDR3 coding DNA: TGTGCCAGCAGTCCGCCGGGTAGCAGTACGTCCTACGAGCAGTACTTC.

This clone was seen only once. The chain joins TRBV10-2 to TRBJ2-3, with TRBD1 identical over 8 bases. Trimming cost V 2 bases and J 3 bases; bases outside gene matches: 1. Germline V gene data show CDR1 as WSHSY and CDR2 as SAAADI. CDR3 length: 14 residues. In DNA form, the CDR3 reads TGCGCCAGCAGTGAGCACAGGGGGACAGATACGCAGTATTTT. Encoded protein: CASSEHRGTDTQYF.

The rearrangement uses TRBV28 and TRBJ2-7, with 8 positions matching TRBD2. This CDR3 spans 13 amino acids. Germline lookup yields CDR1 MDHEN and CDR2 SYDVKM. Germline trimming cut 8 bases from V and 3 bases from J; bases unmatched to any gene: 6. This chain's CDR3 is CASRREGYYEQYF. For the CDR3, the DNA is TGTGCCAGCCGCCGGGAGGGGTACTACGAGCAGTACTTC.

The genes are TRBV19 and TRBJ2-2; D perhaps matches TRBD1 (5 bases). The CDR3 contains 14 residues. Looked up from germline, CDR1 is LNHDA and CDR2 is SQIVND (reference sequence). Trimming pared 7 bases from V and 2 bases from J, leaving 11 bases between. In DNA form, the CDR3 reads TGTGCCAGTACCATCGGACACAACACCGGGGAGCTGTTTTTT. Translation: CASTIGHNTGELFF. Filled out from reference TRBV19 and TRBJ2-2, the complete variable domain reads DGGITQSPKYLFRKEGQNVTLSCEQNLNHDAMYWYRQDPGQGLRLIYYSQIVNDFQKGDIAEGYSVSREKKESFPLTVTSAQKNPTAFYLCASTIGHNTGELFFGEGSRLTVL.

V and J are TRBV4-3 and TRBJ1-2, with D possibly matching TRBD1 (5 bases). CDR1 is LGHNA, CDR2 YSLEER, per germline. This CDR3 has 15 amino acids. Trimming stripped 1 base from V and 4 bases from J, with 13 bases between. The CDR3 protein is CASSQGAGGVYGYTF. DNA for the CDR3: TGCGCCAGCAGCCAAGGGGCCGGGGGAGTCTATGGCTACACCTTC.

This chain uses TRBV5-1 with TRBJ2-3, with D unresolved. Germline loops: CDR1 SGHRS, CDR2 YFSETQ. V was shortened by 4 bases and J by 2 bases, with 14 bases between the two germline ends. The CDR3 covers 15 residues. CDR3 in DNA: TGCGCCAGCAGCCTGACCCAGCGCGTCACAGATACGCAGTATTTT. Protein product: CASSLTQRVTDTQYF.